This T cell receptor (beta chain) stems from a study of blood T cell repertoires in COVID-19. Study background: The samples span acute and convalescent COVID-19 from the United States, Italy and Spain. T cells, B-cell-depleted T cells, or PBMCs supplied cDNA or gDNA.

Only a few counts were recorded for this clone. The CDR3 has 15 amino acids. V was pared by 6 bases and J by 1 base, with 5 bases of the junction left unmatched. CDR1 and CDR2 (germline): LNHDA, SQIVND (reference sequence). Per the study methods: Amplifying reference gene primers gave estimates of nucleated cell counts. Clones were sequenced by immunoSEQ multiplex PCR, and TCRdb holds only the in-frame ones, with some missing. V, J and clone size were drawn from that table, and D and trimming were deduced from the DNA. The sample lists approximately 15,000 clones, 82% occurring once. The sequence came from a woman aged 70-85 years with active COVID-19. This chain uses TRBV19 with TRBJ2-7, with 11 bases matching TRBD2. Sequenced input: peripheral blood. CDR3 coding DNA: TGTGCCAGTAGCCGCATAGCGGGAGGGTCCTACGAGCAGTACTTC. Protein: CASSRIAGGSYEQYF. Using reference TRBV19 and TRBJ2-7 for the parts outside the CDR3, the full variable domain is DGGITQSPKYLFRKEGQNVTLSCEQNLNHDAMYWYRQDPGQGLRLIYYSQIVNDFQKGDIAEGYSVSREKKESFPLTVTSAQKNPTAFYLCASSRIAGGSYEQYFGPGTRLTVT.